This T cell receptor (beta chain) was captured in a study of cytomegalovirus exposure and HLA in healthy donors. Study-wide results and limits: Many donors shared some public TCRs, even though most TCR sequences were rare.

The CDR3 is made up of 14 amino acids. The V gene's germline CDR1 is MDHEN and CDR2 SYDVKM. V lost 6 bases, J lost 1 base, and 12 bases lay in between. Separate from the roughly 700-subject first cohort, the approximately 120-subject validation cohort was the one that the donors belonged to. About this clone: The antigen is undetermined.

TCRdb's table, derived via immunoSEQ multiplex PCR, lists solely in-frame clones and lacks some. The sample contains approximately 280,000 clones, 70% to 90% of which appear only once. This receptor was taken from a woman aged 18-29 years in good health and CMV-seronegative. The sequencing sample was made of PBMCs. The chain couples TRBV28 to TRBJ1-1; D is undetermined. The CDR3 DNA reads TGTGCCAGCAGGACCCCCGGGAAGAACACTGAAGCTTTCTTT. Protein: CASRTPGKNTEAFF.